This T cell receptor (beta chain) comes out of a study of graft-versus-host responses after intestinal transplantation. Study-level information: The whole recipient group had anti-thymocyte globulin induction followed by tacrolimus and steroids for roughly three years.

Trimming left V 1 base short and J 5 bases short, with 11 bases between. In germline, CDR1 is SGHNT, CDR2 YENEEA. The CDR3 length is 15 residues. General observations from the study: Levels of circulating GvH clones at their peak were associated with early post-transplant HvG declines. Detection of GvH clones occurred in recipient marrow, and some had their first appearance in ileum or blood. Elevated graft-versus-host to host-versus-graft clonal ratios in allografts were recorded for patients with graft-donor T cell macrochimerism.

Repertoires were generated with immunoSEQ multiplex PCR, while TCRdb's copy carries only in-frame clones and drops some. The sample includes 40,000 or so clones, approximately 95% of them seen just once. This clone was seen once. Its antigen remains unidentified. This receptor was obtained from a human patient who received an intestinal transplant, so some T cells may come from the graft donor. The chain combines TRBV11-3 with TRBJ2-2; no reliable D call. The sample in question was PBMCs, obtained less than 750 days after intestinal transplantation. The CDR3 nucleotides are TGTGCCAGCAGCTTAGTTGCCGGAGCGACCGGGGAGCTGTTTTTT. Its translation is CASSLVAGATGELFF.